The 20 T cell receptor beta chains below were found in one sample sequenced in a study of cytomegalovirus exposure and HLA in healthy donors. Primers included in the PCR were 60 Vbeta and 13 Jbeta primers. The repertoire was sequenced with immunoSEQ multiplex PCR; TCRdb's copy has only in-frame clones and lacks some. The sample contains some 150,000 clones, 60% to 85% of which appear only once. The source material was PBMCs. The receptors here all came from a man in his forties in good health and CMV-seropositive.

The chain couples TRBV28 to TRBJ2-7; possibly TRBD2 for D (5 bases). The CDR3 runs 13 residues. Between the trimmed V and J ends, which lost 6 bases and 2 bases, there was a span of 11 bases. The germline V gene has CDR1 MDHEN and CDR2 SYDVKM. CDR3 in amino acids: CASSVEGPYEQYF. The CDR3 DNA sequence: TGTGCCAGCAGCGTCGAGGGTCCCTACGAGCAGTACTTC.

This chain connects TRBV6-1 to TRBJ1-5; D is unclear. Per germline, CDR1 MNHNS and CDR2 SASEGT. Trimming left V 6 bases short and J 7 bases short, with 13 bases between. CDR3 length: 13 amino acids. The CDR3 region has the DNA TGTGCCAGCAGGACGGGATCGGGACAGCCCCAGCATTTT. It yields the protein CASRTGSGQPQHF.

This clone occurred a few times. The chain employs TRBV7-2 and TRBJ1-4; 7 bases agree with TRBD1. CDR3 length: 17 amino acids. The J segment lost 8 bases and the V segment lost 0 bases, leaving 12 bases of the junction unmatched. CDR1 and CDR2 (germline): SGHTA, FQGNSA. The CDR3 here is CASSLASVARGQEKLFF. In nucleotides, the CDR3 is TGTGCCAGCAGCTTAGCATCAGTAGCTAGGGGGCAAGAAAAACTGTTTTTT.

V gene TRBV29-1 combines with J gene TRBJ1-1; TRBD1 matches 7 bases. CDR3 length: 13 residues. V was clipped by 3 bases and J by 4 bases; unmatched bases: 5. Germline loops: CDR1 SQVTM, CDR2 ANQGSEA. The CDR3, as DNA: TGCAGCGTTGAGACAGGGCGAAGCACTGAAGCTTTCTTT. Its translation is CSVETGRSTEAFF.

V is TRBV28 and J is TRBJ1-1; D uncertain. This CDR3 region has 16 residues. Per germline, CDR1 MDHEN and CDR2 SYDVKM. V was pared by 6 bases and J by 5 bases, with 22 bases between. CDR3 coding DNA: TGTGCCAGCAGCACCGGGAAGTTGGACCGAGGGACTGAAGCTTTCTTT. Encoded protein: CASSTGKLDRGTEAFF.

The chain is built from TRBV27 and TRBJ2-2; the D is unclear. There are 12 residues in the CDR3. The V and J ends lost 5 bases and 8 bases respectively, with 9 bases between them. CDR1 and CDR2 from the germline V gene are MNHEY and SMNVEV (reference sequence). This CDR3 is CASSLGSGELFF. For the CDR3, the DNA is TGTGCCAGCAGTCTCGGGTCAGGGGAGCTGTTTTTT.

The chain recombines TRBV30 with TRBJ1-2; TRBD1 aligns across 9 bases. The CDR3 totals 13 residues. CDR1 GTSNPN and CDR2 SVGIG come from the germline V gene (reference sequence). V shed 3 bases, J shed 6 bases, and the junction held 5 bases outside the gene matches. The CDR3 nucleotides read TGTGCCTGGAGGACGACAGGGGGTGATGGCTACACCTTC. Protein product: CAWRTTGGDGYTF.

The CDR3 protein is CAISEPDRGAEKLFF. CDR3 bases: TGTGCCATCAGTGAGCCTGACAGGGGGGCCGAAAAACTGTTTTTT. V and J are TRBV10-3 and TRBJ1-4; 9 bases align to TRBD1. The V and J ends lost 2 bases and 8 bases, in that order; junction bases with no gene match: 6. From germline, CDR1 is ENHRY and CDR2 SYGVKD. CDR3 length equals 15 residues.

The chain links TRBV5-5 to TRBJ1-6, with unresolved D. The CDR3 consists of 19 residues. The ends were cut back, 1 base at V and 0 bases at J, with 17 bases in the middle. The germline V gene has CDR1 SGHKS and CDR2 YYEKEE (reference sequence). The CDR3 DNA reads TGTGCCAGCAGCTTGACGGCTCTACAAAGGAGCTCCTATAATTCACCCCTCCACTTT. Its translation: CASSLTALQRSSYNSPLHF.

The chain uses TRBV5-1 and TRBJ2-3, with 12 bases aligning to TRBD2. The CDR3 has 15 residues. Germline CDR1 reads SGHRS; CDR2 reads YFSETQ. V gave up 5 bases and J gave up 6 bases; unmatched junction bases: 7. The chain's CDR3 is CASSLLAGGPDTQYF. The CDR3 DNA reads as TGCGCCAGCAGTCTACTAGCGGGAGGTCCCGATACGCAGTATTTT.

The chain links TRBV30 to TRBJ2-7, with D possibly being TRBD2 (7 bases). Germline V gene data show CDR1 as GTSNPN and CDR2 as SVGIG (reference sequence). This CDR3 is built from 15 residues. V shed 2 bases and J shed 5 bases, with 19 bases lying between them. CDR3 sequence: CAWSTPGGGLNEQYF. DNA of the CDR3: TGTGCCTGGAGTACCCCGGGCGGGGGCCTGAACGAGCAGTACTTC.

The J gene is TRBJ1-2, the V gene TRBV6-5; 12 bases align to TRBD1. The trim removed 4 bases at V and 8 bases at J, leaving 8 bases unmatched. From germline, CDR1 is MNHEY and CDR2 SVGAGI. This CDR3 is 15 amino acids long. The CDR3 region has the DNA TGTGCCAGCAGTTTCGGGACAGGGGGCGTCAACGGCTACACCTTC. Amino acids: CASSFGTGGVNGYTF.

The rearrangement uses TRBV7-9 and TRBJ2-7; TRBD1 agrees at 9 bases. Germline CDR1 reads SEHNR; CDR2 reads FQNEAQ (reference sequence). The ends lost 4 bases at V and 1 base at J; junction bases unmatched: 8. This CDR3 spans 16 amino acids. In DNA form, the CDR3 reads TGTGCCAGCAGCTATCGCCGGGACAGGGAGTCCTACGAGCAGTACTTC. Protein sequence: CASSYRRDRESYEQYF.

The chain uses TRBV7-9 and TRBJ1-1; 8 bases align to TRBD1. Germline V gene sequence: CDR1 SEHNR, CDR2 FQNEAQ (reference sequence). Unmatched junction bases numbered 8, after V lost 5 bases and J lost 6 bases. CDR3 size: 14 residues. DNA of the CDR3: TGTGCCAGCAGCCCGAGGACAGGGTATTCTGAAGCTTTCTTT. The encoded protein is CASSPRTGYSEAFF.

The chain joins TRBV28 to TRBJ2-7, with 10 positions matching TRBD1. This CDR3 is built from 16 residues. Germline values: CDR1 MDHEN, CDR2 SYDVKM. V trimming: 4 bases; J trimming: 5 bases; junction bases outside the gene matches: 11. CDR3 bases: TGTGCCAGCAGTTCCGCAGGGACAGGGGTATTGGACGAGCAGTACTTC. It codes for CASSSAGTGVLDEQYF.

The rearrangement uses TRBV6-5 and TRBJ1-2; 9 nucleotides match TRBD1. The J segment lost 4 bases and the V segment lost 6 bases, leaving 3 bases of the junction unmatched. Germline-derived CDR1 and CDR2 are MNHEY and SVGAGI. The CDR3 is 13 amino acids. CDR3 DNA: TGTGCCAGCAGAACAGGGGGCGTCTATGGCTACACCTTC. It is translated as CASRTGGVYGYTF.

The rearrangement joins TRBV5-1 to TRBJ1-6, with TRBD1 as a possible D gene (5 bases). Looked up from germline, CDR1 is SGHRS and CDR2 is YFSETQ. With 3 bases removed from V and 6 bases from J, the gap between germline ends came to 16 bases. The CDR3 runs 16 residues. CDR3 amino acids: CASSSTGEGVNSPLHF. DNA of the CDR3: TGCGCCAGCAGCTCAACCGGCGAAGGGGTTAATTCACCCCTCCACTTT.

This clone was detected a few times. The chain uses TRBV5-5 and TRBJ2-7; 8 nucleotides agree with TRBD2. CDR1 SGHKS and CDR2 YYEKEE come from the germline V gene (reference sequence). CDR3 size: 14 residues. V trimming: 4 bases; J trimming: 1 base; junction bases outside the gene matches: 4. As DNA, the CDR3 is TGTGCCAGCAGCGGCGGGGGGTCTTCCTACGAGCAGTACTTC. Its translation is CASSGGGSSYEQYF.

The gene calls are TRBV5-1 and TRBJ1-1; 7 bases are shared with TRBD1. V dropped 4 bases and J dropped 1; count of bases not matched to a gene: 7. Germline CDR1 SGHRS, CDR2 YFSETQ. The CDR3 is made up of 15 amino acids. CDR3: CASSPLTGKNTEAFF. As DNA, the CDR3 is TGCGCCAGCAGCCCGCTGACAGGGAAGAACACTGAAGCTTTCTTT.

The rearrangement uses TRBV2 and TRBJ1-5, with 7 bases aligning to TRBD1. V lost 6 bases, J lost 1 base, and 6 bases stayed unmatched. Germline CDR1 is SNHLY and CDR2 is FYNNEI. This CDR3 has 15 amino acids. The CDR3 sequence: CASRDREWSNQPQHF. The DNA for the CDR3 is TGTGCCAGCAGAGACAGGGAGTGGAGCAATCAGCCCCAGCATTTT.